This is a list of T cell receptor beta chains from one sample in a study of T cell responses to AZD1222 COVID-19 vaccine. Sequencing used immunoSEQ multiplex PCR; TCRdb keeps in-frame clones, though not all of them. Of around 160,000 clones in the sample, 94% were seen once. Sample: peripheral blood, taken 28 days after the second AZD1222 dose. All receptors derive from an adult who received the AZD1222 COVID-19 vaccine. Both conserved end residues are trimmed from each CDR3.

V gene,J gene,CDR3 protein
TRBV10-1,TRBJ1-6,ASSESSGQGRSPLH
TRBV18,TRBJ2-1,ASSPQTRGDEQF
TRBV5-1,TRBJ2-3,ASSWRLAGGTDTQY
TRBV5-5,TRBJ2-5,ASSLGLAGGETQY
TRBV4-1,TRBJ2-7,ASSQRIAGTYYEQY
TRBV27,TRBJ2-7,ASRPLTGLEQY
TRBV20-1,TRBJ2-5,SATLQETQY
TRBV7-9,TRBJ1-6,ASSLGSGDSSPLH
TRBV15,TRBJ2-3,ATKGRSTDTQY
TRBV28,TRBJ2-7,AGGRDGSYEQY
TRBV18,TRBJ1-2,ASSPPDYGYT
TRBV27,TRBJ2-1,ASSLRGPSSYNEQF
TRBV2,TRBJ1-5,ASTTQGRDQPQH
TRBV15,TRBJ2-1,ATSTGRDREYNEQF
TRBV27,TRBJ2-1,ASSTDSKGSYNEQF
TRBV19,TRBJ2-2,ASSPQGLLTGELF